Listed here are 15 T cell receptor beta chains from one sample, sequenced in a study of cytomegalovirus exposure and HLA in healthy donors. PCR used 60 Vbeta primers and 13 Jbeta primers. Using immunoSEQ multiplex PCR, the repertoire was profiled, and TCRdb retains in-frame clones only, with some absent. In the table there are fewer than 130,000 clones, around three quarters of which are singletons. Source material: PBMCs. The source of these receptors is a man aged 50 or older in good health and CMV-seropositive.

This clone was found once. The rearrangement links TRBV5-1 to TRBJ2-3; 9 nucleotides agree with TRBD2. Germline values: CDR1 SGHRS, CDR2 YFSETQ. This CDR3 is 15 amino acids long. The junction had 7 bases not matched to a gene; V was cut back by 2 bases and J by 6 bases. The CDR3 sequence: CASSFGPSGTDTQYF. CDR3 DNA sequence: TGCGCCAGCAGCTTTGGCCCTAGCGGGACCGATACGCAGTATTTT.

The rearrangement links TRBV5-1 to TRBJ2-1; D not certain. With 0 bases removed from V and 3 bases from J, the gap between germline ends came to 13 bases. There are 16 residues in the CDR3. Germline V gene lookup returns CDR1 SGHRS and CDR2 YFSETQ. CDR3 residues: CASSLDQVVGYNEQFF. The CDR3 DNA follows: TGCGCCAGCAGCTTGGATCAGGTCGTAGGCTACAATGAGCAGTTCTTC.

This clone was counted only a few times. The chain combines TRBV30 with TRBJ2-7; TRBD2 is a possible D gene (7 bases). Looked up from germline, CDR1 is GTSNPN and CDR2 is SVGIG (reference sequence). There are 13 residues in the CDR3. Trimming shortened V by 4 bases and J by 1 base, and 11 bases separated the two germline ends. As DNA, the CDR3 is TGTGCCTGGAATAGGGGGGGATCCTACGAGCAGTACTTC. Translation: CAWNRGGSYEQYF.

The chain is built from TRBV4-1 and TRBJ2-7; D perhaps matches TRBD1 (6 bases). The V end lost 1 base, the J end lost 2 bases, and 12 bases lay between the germline ends. CDR1 and CDR2 from the germline V gene are MGHRA and YSYEKL. CDR3 length: 15 residues. CDR3 in DNA: TGCGCCAGCAGCCAAGGAGAACAGGGACCCTACGAGCAGTACTTC. It yields the protein CASSQGEQGPYEQYF.

The chain recombines TRBV5-6 with TRBJ2-5, with D possibly matching TRBD2 (6 bases). CDR3 length: 14 amino acids. With 4 bases removed from V and 9 bases from J, the gap between germline ends came to 19 bases. Germline CDR1 reads SGHDT; CDR2 reads YYEEEE. The CDR3 DNA reads TGTGCCAGCAGCCCTGGGACTTTAATTGGGTCCCAGTACTTC. Translation: CASSPGTLIGSQYF.

V and J are TRBV27 and TRBJ1-2; 8 bases match TRBD1. Germline values: CDR1 MNHEY, CDR2 SMNVEV (reference sequence). V lost 3 bases, J lost 10 bases, and 7 bases stayed unmatched. The length of the CDR3 is 13 residues. Here the CDR3 reads CASSFRQTGVYTF. DNA for the CDR3: TGTGCCAGCAGTTTCAGACAGACAGGGGTCTACACCTTC.

With regard to this clone: One end of the junction does not line up with germline, which may come from a read error. CDR3 DNA sequence: TGTGCCAGCAGTTTGGACAGACAAGAGACCCAGTACTTC. This encodes CASSLDRQETQYF. The chain links TRBV5-4 to TRBJ2-5; a possible D gene is TRBD1 (6 bases). This CDR3 is built from 13 residues. CDR1 is SGHNT, CDR2 YYREEE, per germline (reference sequence).

This chain links TRBV5-1 with TRBJ1-1, with TRBD1 identical over 8 bases. The CDR3 extends over 14 amino acids. With 2 bases clipped from V and 4 bases from J, the junction kept 4 bases outside the gene matches. The V gene's germline CDR1 is SGHRS and CDR2 YFSETQ. CDR3 residues: CASSLQGGLTEAFF. CDR3 sequence (DNA): TGCGCCAGCAGCTTACAGGGGGGACTCACTGAAGCTTTCTTT.

The chain carries TRBV6-5 and TRBJ2-3, with TRBD2 identical over 8 bases. The germline CDR1 and CDR2 sequences are MNHEY and SVGAGI. The CDR3 consists of 13 residues. V was clipped by 8 bases and J by 3 bases; unmatched bases: 4. In nucleotides, the CDR3 is TGTGCCAGCCGGGAGGGCCTAACAGATACGCAGTATTTT. Amino acid sequence: CASREGLTDTQYF.

The chain has TRBV18 and TRBJ1-2; D is undetermined. Trimming removed 3 bases from V and 1 base from J, with 6 bases in between. This CDR3 contains 13 residues. Germline assignment: CDR1 KGHSH and CDR2 LQKENI. The CDR3 reads CASSPQDNYGYTF. The CDR3 DNA sequence: TGTGCCAGCTCACCGCAGGATAACTATGGCTACACCTTC.

The chain has TRBV6-5 and TRBJ1-1, with a possible D match to TRBD1 (6 bases). The V and J ends lost 2 bases and 6 bases respectively, with 10 bases between them. CDR1 and CDR2 from the germline V gene are MNHEY and SVGAGI. There are 13 residues in the CDR3. The DNA for the CDR3 is TGTGCCAGCAGTTACACAGGGTTCGCTGAAGCTTTCTTT. It yields the protein CASSYTGFAEAFF.

The DNA of the CDR3 is TGTGCCAGCAGTACGAAACAGGGATATCAGCCCCAGCATTTT. It encodes CASSTKQGYQPQHF. V usage is TRBV28 and J usage is TRBJ1-5; the D gene is possibly TRBD1 (6 bases). Trimming removed 5 bases from V and 5 bases from J, with 13 bases in between. The CDR3 runs to 14 residues. The germline V gene encodes CDR1 MDHEN and CDR2 SYDVKM.

In its sample, this clone was seen a few times. CDR3 DNA sequence: TGTGCCTGGAGTGGAGGGTATGGCTACACCTTC. Protein: CAWSGGYGYTF. The chain is built from TRBV30 and TRBJ1-2; D call uncertain. The CDR3 loop spans 11 amino acids. Germline V gene data show CDR1 as GTSNPN and CDR2 as SVGIG (reference sequence). Trimming stripped 1 base from V and 5 bases from J, with 5 bases between.

The V gene is TRBV6-6, the J gene TRBJ2-1; TRBD2 agrees at 7 bases. Germline V lookup: CDR1 MNHNY, CDR2 SVGAGI (reference sequence). The V and J ends lost 2 bases and 6 bases, in that order; junction bases with no gene match: 10. This CDR3 contains 16 residues. The CDR3 sequence: CASSYRAGRTGNEQFF. The CDR3 nucleotides read TGTGCCAGCAGTTACAGAGCGGGACGGACGGGCAATGAGCAGTTCTTC.

The CDR3 DNA sequence: TGTGCCAGCAGTGCACGGAATGAAAAACTGTTTTTT. Encoded protein: CASSARNEKLFF. The J gene is TRBJ1-4, the V gene TRBV6-5; no firm D call. Germline lookup yields CDR1 MNHEY and CDR2 SVGAGI. V lost 5 bases to trimming and J lost 5 bases, with 6 bases between them. The CDR3 is made up of 12 amino acids.